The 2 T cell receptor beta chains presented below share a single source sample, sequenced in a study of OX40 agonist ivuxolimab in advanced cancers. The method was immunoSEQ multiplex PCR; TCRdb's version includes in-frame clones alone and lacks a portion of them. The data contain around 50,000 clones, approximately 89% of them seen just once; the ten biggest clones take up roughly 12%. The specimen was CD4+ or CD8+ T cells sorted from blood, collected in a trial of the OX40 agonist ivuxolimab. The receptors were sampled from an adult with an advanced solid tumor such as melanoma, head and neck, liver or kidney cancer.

This CDR3 reads CASSEWAYSNQPQHF. Here the CDR3 DNA reads TGTGCCAGCAGTGAATGGGCATATAGCAATCAGCCCCAGCATTTT. This chain uses TRBV2 with TRBJ1-5; D is unclear. CDR3 length: 15 residues. The V end lost 2 bases, the J end lost 0 bases, and 8 bases lay between the germline ends. Germline CDR1 and CDR2: SNHLY and FYNNEI.

The CDR3 spells CASSQGSRVNTGELFF. Written as DNA, the CDR3 is TGCGCCAGCAGCCAAGGGTCAAGGGTGAACACCGGGGAGCTGTTTTTT. This rearrangement joins TRBV4-1 to TRBJ2-2; no definite D call. Germline lookup yields CDR1 MGHRA and CDR2 YSYEKL. The CDR3 spans 16 residues. Trimming took 1 base from V and 1 from J, leaving 10 bases between them.